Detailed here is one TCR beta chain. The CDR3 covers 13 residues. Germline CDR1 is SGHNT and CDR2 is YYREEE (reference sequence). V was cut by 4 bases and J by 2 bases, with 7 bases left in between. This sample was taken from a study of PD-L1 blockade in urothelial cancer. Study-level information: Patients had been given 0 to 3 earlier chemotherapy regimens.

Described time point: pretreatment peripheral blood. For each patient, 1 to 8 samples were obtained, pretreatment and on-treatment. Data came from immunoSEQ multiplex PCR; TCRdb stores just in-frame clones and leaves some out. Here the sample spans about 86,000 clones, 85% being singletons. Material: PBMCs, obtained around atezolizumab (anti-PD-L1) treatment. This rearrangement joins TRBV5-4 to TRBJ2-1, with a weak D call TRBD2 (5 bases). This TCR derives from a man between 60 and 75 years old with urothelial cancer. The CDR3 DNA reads TGTGCCAGCAGCCCCGGGACCTACAATGAGCAGTTCTTC. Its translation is CASSPGTYNEQFF.